This T cell receptor (beta chain) is drawn from a study of T cells in Graves' hyperthyroidism and ophthalmopathy. Findings and caveats of the study: Ophthalmopathy was distinguished from stable hyperthyroidism by 13 V-J signatures.

Remarks on this clonotype: Its antigen is currently unknown.

This CDR3 has 16 amino acids. Germline CDR1 and CDR2: SEHNR and FQNEAQ (reference sequence). The ends lost 1 base at V and 0 bases at J; junction bases unmatched: 5. It was around 11 ml of fresh peripheral blood that supplied the PBMCs. Authors of the study amplified TCR beta CDR3 regions from RNA transcripts. The HTBI primer set drove a first-round RT-PCR of the TCR CDR3. A single record per CDR3 protein comes from TCRdb applying MiXCR to the multiplex PCR reads. The table has 660,000 or so distinct CDR3 sequences, about 20% seen once. This clonotype originated in a man aged 25-45 years with Graves' ophthalmopathy. Sequencing was done on a sample of blood. V usage is TRBV7-9 and J usage is TRBJ2-7, with TRBD1 identical over 8 bases. In nucleotides, the CDR3 is TGTGCCAGCAGCTTAGGGACAGGGAAGGACTCCTACGAGCAGTACTTC. This translates into CASSLGTGKDSYEQYF.